The 4 T cell receptor beta chains below were found in one sample sequenced in a study of cytomegalovirus exposure and HLA in healthy donors listed by TCRdb under 2017. Library prep was done by the immunoSEQ multiplex PCR assay. A mixture of 60 forward primers for TCR Vbeta segments and 13 reverse primers for TCR Jbeta segments was used in the multiplex PCR. The clones in this table, taken by TCRdb from immuneACCESS, are in-frame only. Not every clone is retained; where verified, under half of the shortfall comes from an unresolved V gene, and the cause of the rest is unknown. The sample has 75,000 to 90,000 clones on record, approximately 74% of them singletons. The ten largest account for around 24% of the sample. Sequenced material: PBMCs. Receptors originate from a man aged 30 to 39 in good health and CMV-seropositive.

This clone was counted a single time. This sequence joins TRBV27 and TRBJ1-6; D might be TRBD1 (6 bases). Trimming took off 5 bases at V and 7 bases at J, with 18 bases between the two ends. CDR3 length: 16 residues. Germline V CDR1 and CDR2: MNHEY, SMNVEV (reference sequence). The CDR3 bases are TGTGCCAGCAGTACCCGTCGGACAGCGTTAAATTCACCCCTCCACTTT. Its translation: CASSTRRTALNSPLHF.

The chain links TRBV5-1 to TRBJ2-3, with 10 bases aligning to TRBD1. The CDR3 runs to 16 residues. Germline trimming cut 0 bases from V and 4 bases from J; bases unmatched to any gene: 5. Germline V gene lookup returns CDR1 SGHRS and CDR2 YFSETQ. DNA of the CDR3: TGCGCCAGCAGCTTGGTTCGAGGGACAGGGGCAGATACGCAGTATTTT. Protein sequence: CASSLVRGTGADTQYF.

This clone appeared a few times. V gene TRBV6-6 combines with J gene TRBJ1-1; weak D call: TRBD1 (6 bases). The germline CDR1 and CDR2 sequences are MNHNY and SVGAGI (reference sequence). Trimming took 5 bases from V and 6 from J, leaving 16 bases between them. The CDR3 runs to 14 residues. The CDR3 region has the DNA TGTGCCAGCAGTCCACTTACAGGGAAGGCTGAAGCTTTCTTT. Protein: CASSPLTGKAEAFF.

The table lists this clone with a few counts. The CDR3 bases are TGTGCCAGCACCTTAGAGCGGGAGGGCGATGAGCAGTTCTTC. Protein product: CASTLEREGDEQFF. The genes are TRBV6-1 and TRBJ2-1, with 10 bases that match TRBD2. Germline V lookup: CDR1 MNHNS, CDR2 SASEGT. The ends lost 7 bases at V and 8 bases at J; junction bases unmatched: 8. This CDR3 region has 14 residues.